The T cell receptor (beta chain) described here comes from a study of a mutant IDH1 vaccine in newly diagnosed glioma. Background on the study: Treated patients, averaging approximately 40 years, were 62.5% male and about 40% female.

Some clones are missing from TCRdb's copy, which holds only in-frame ones; the method was immunoSEQ multiplex PCR. The profile covers around 30,000 clones, with approximately 87% appearing a single time and around 11% taken by the ten largest. On this clone: Its antigen is unknown.

V was shortened by 4 bases and J by 9 bases, with 14 bases between the two germline ends. Germline V gives CDR1 SGDLS, CDR2 YYNGEE. CDR3 size: 14 residues. Time point described: week 47, end of study. It was 300 ug of mutant IDH1 20-mer peptide that made up each vaccine dose, given with topical imiquimod. Each of the donors came in with new WHO grade 3 or 4 astrocytomas that were IDH1-mutant and ATRX-lost. The genes are TRBV9 and TRBJ1-6; D unclear. The sequence was collected from a woman aged 25 to 39 with glioma. The input for sequencing was PBMCs, taken from a glioma patient whose treatment included an IDH1 peptide vaccine. The CDR3 loop reads CASSLGGNGSPLHF. DNA for the CDR3: TGTGCCAGCAGCCTGGGAGGGAATGGTTCACCCCTCCACTTT.